Presented here are 10 T cell receptor beta chains from one specimen sequenced in a study of T cell changes during pregnancy in multiple sclerosis. Assay used: immunoSEQ multiplex PCR; TCRdb lists only in-frame clones, some missing. The profile shows tens of thousands of clones, more than 90% of them singletons. The sample consisted of peripheral blood, taken after pregnancy. These receptors were taken from a female donor in good health, enrolled as a control in a pregnancy study.

The rearrangement uses TRBV11-2 and TRBJ2-3, with D possibly being TRBD2 (5 bases). V was clipped by 5 bases and J by 10 bases, with 13 bases between them. Germline V gene sequence: CDR1 SGHAT, CDR2 FQNNGV. The CDR3 extends over 12 amino acids. The CDR3 nucleotides read TGTGCCAGCAGCGCACCGGGAATCCCGCAGTATTTT. Translated, it gives CASSAPGIPQYF. Using reference TRBV11-2 and TRBJ2-3 for the parts outside the CDR3, the full variable domain is EAGVAQSPRYKIIEKRQSVAFWCNPISGHATLYWYQQILGQGPKLLIQFQNNGVVDDSQLPKDRFSAERLKGVDSTLKIQPAKLEDSAVYLCASSAPGIPQYFGPGTRLTVL.

V and J are TRBV28 and TRBJ1-4; D might be TRBD1 (6 bases). V was cut by 8 bases and J by 5 bases, with 12 bases left in between. Germline V gives CDR1 MDHEN, CDR2 SYDVKM. The CDR3 runs 13 residues. CDR3 bases: TGTGCCAGCGTATCCGGACAGAATGAAAAACTGTTTTTT. It is translated as CASVSGQNEKLFF.

The chain links TRBV6-4 to TRBJ1-5; TRBD1 matches 7 bases. V was clipped by 6 bases and J by 2 bases; unmatched bases: 13. The CDR3 is 17 amino acids. The V gene's germline CDR1 is MRHNA and CDR2 SNTAGT. The CDR3 protein is CASSRQGCYWGNQPQHF. The DNA for the CDR3 is TGTGCCAGCAGCCGACAGGGCTGTTATTGGGGCAATCAGCCCCAGCATTTT.

Written as DNA, the CDR3 is TGTGCCGCAGTAAGGACAGGGGGGACCTATGGCTACACCTTC. Translating gives CAAVRTGGTYGYTF. The rearrangement links TRBV28 to TRBJ1-2, with 10 bases lining up with TRBD1. CDR3 length: 14 amino acids. V lost 11 bases, J lost 4 bases, and 10 bases stayed unmatched. CDR1 and CDR2 (germline): MDHEN, SYDVKM.

The chain carries TRBV25-1 and TRBJ2-3; no reliable D call. Trimming took 5 bases from V and 2 from J, leaving 14 bases between them. From germline, CDR1 is MGHDK and CDR2 SYGVNS. The CDR3 covers 15 residues. Here the CDR3 DNA reads TGTGCCAGCAGTCCCCCCGGGTGGTCCACAGATACGCAGTATTTT. Residues: CASSPPGWSTDTQYF. Drawing the rest from reference TRBV25-1 and TRBJ2-3, the complete variable domain is EADIYQTPRYLVIGTGKKITLECSQTMGHDKMYWYQQDPGMELHLIHYSYGVNSTEKGDLSSESTVSRIRTEHFPLTLESARPSHTSQYLCASSPPGWSTDTQYFGPGTRLTVL.

The CDR3 spells CASSSEPGLAVKETQYF. As DNA, the CDR3 is TGTGCCAGCAGTTCGGAACCGGGACTAGCGGTGAAAGAGACCCAGTACTTC. This chain links TRBV28 with TRBJ2-5; 11 bases map to TRBD2. J lost 3 bases, V lost 4 bases, and 10 bases had no gene match. The CDR3 sequence is 17 residues long. CDR1 MDHEN and CDR2 SYDVKM come from the germline V gene.

The V and J genes are TRBV29-1 and TRBJ2-1; possible D gene TRBD2, 5 bases. This CDR3 has 12 residues. Germline assignment: CDR1 SQVTM and CDR2 ANQGSEA. V was trimmed by 6 bases and J by 8 bases, leaving 14 bases between them. In DNA, the CDR3 is TGCAGCGTGTCTCCGAGGGTCGATGAGCAGTTCTTC. Translation gives CSVSPRVDEQFF.

This sequence joins TRBV28 and TRBJ2-2; TRBD1 might be the D (6 bases). The V end lost 2 bases, the J end lost 0 bases, and 13 bases lay between the germline ends. Germline CDR1 and CDR2: MDHEN and SYDVKM. This CDR3 has 17 amino acids. The CDR3 loop is CASSLLPGQTNTGELFF. Written as DNA, the CDR3 is TGTGCCAGCAGTTTACTCCCGGGACAAACGAACACCGGGGAGCTGTTTTTT.

This clone was seen only once. The chain uses TRBV2 and TRBJ2-5, with TRBD1 matching 7 bases. The V and J ends lost 5 bases and 4 bases, in that order; junction bases with no gene match: 4. Germline loops: CDR1 SNHLY, CDR2 FYNNEI. The CDR3 contains 13 residues. The CDR3, as DNA: TGTGCCAGCAGTTCGGGACAGCTAGAGACCCAGTACTTC. It translates to CASSSGQLETQYF.

This clone was recorded once. The chain carries TRBV11-2 and TRBJ2-3; tentative D call: TRBD2 (6 bases). The germline V gene encodes CDR1 SGHAT and CDR2 FQNNGV. The V gene lost 0 bases and the J gene lost 5 bases, with 15 bases spanning the gap. The CDR3 consists of 16 residues. The CDR3 spells CASSLEVGGIRDTQYF. As DNA, the CDR3 is TGTGCCAGCAGCTTAGAGGTCGGCGGGATAAGAGATACGCAGTATTTT.